This T cell receptor (beta chain) was profiled in a study of blood T cell repertoires in COVID-19. Study-wide context: Researchers got acute and convalescent COVID-19 samples from the United States, Italy and Spain. Nucleic acid was either cDNA or gDNA, and it came from T cells, B-cell-depleted T cells, or PBMCs.

In the source study's methods: Scientists estimated how many nucleated cells there were by amplifying reference gene primers. Assay used: immunoSEQ multiplex PCR; TCRdb lists only in-frame clones, some missing. The DNA gave D and trimming, while V, J and clone size come from that table. The sample consists of some 140,000 clones, roughly three quarters of them appearing once. Germline CDR1 and CDR2: MNHEY and SVGEGT. Trimming removed 4 bases at V and 2 bases at J, with 15 bases between. The CDR3 totals 15 residues. This clone was seen once. The sample was peripheral blood. The J gene is TRBJ2-7, the V gene TRBV6-2 or TRBV6-3; tentative D call: TRBD1 (6 bases). The origin of this receptor is a man aged 80 or over with acute or convalescent COVID-19. CDR3 nucleotides: TGTGCCAGCAGTTGGCCGGGACAACGACCCTACGAGCAGTACTTC. Encoded protein: CASSWPGQRPYEQYF.